This TCR beta chain was recorded in a study of metastatic and nonmetastatic thyroid tumors. Ahead of thyroid surgery, no patient had received treatment of any kind. This clone was seen a handful of times. Germline and junction disagree at one end, which may indicate a read error. The CDR3 contains 16 residues. Germline CDR1 reads MRHNA; CDR2 reads SNTAGT. How the authors handled the data: Differences in CDR3 between clinicopathological groups were drawn on to build a classifier intended to discriminate distant-metastatic papillary thyroid cancer patients. TCRdb reanalyzed the PCR reads via MiXCR. Clone size and V and J calls follow TCRdb, not the original study. This table holds roughly 44,000 clones, less than 25% found once.

This sequence was found in a female donor with papillary thyroid cancer or a benign thyroid nodule (not recorded which). Some clones in this sample may be carry-over from other donors' samples. The sequencing input was tumor tissue. The J gene is TRBJ2-6, the V gene TRBV6-4; D ambiguous. CDR3 coding DNA: TGTGCCAGCAGTGACGGAGTTGGCTCTGGTGCCAACGTCCTGACTTTC. Protein sequence: CASSDGVGSGANVLTF.